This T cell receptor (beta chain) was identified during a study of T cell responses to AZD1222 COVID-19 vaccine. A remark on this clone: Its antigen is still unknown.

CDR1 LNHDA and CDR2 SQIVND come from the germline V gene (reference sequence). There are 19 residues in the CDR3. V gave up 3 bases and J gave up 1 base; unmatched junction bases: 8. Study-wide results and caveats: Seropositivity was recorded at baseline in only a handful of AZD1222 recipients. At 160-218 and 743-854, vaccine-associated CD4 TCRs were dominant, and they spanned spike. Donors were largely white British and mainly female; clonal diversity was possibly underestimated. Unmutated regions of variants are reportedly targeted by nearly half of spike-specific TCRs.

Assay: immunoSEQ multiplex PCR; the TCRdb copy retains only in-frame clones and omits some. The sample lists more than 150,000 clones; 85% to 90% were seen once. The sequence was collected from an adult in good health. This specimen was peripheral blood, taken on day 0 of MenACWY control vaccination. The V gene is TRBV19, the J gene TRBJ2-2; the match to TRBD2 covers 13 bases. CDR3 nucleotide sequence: TGTGCCAGTAGTATTTTCAGGACTAGCGGGGGAGAGAACACCGGGGAGCTGTTTTTT. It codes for CASSIFRTSGGENTGELFF.